The 22 T cell receptor beta chains presented below share a single source sample, sequenced in a study of blood T cell repertoires in COVID-19. Assay used: immunoSEQ multiplex PCR; TCRdb lists only in-frame clones, some missing. Of around 60,000 clones detected, around 83% appear once; the ten largest clones hold 10% to 13%. The specimen was peripheral blood. The receptor set was obtained from a man aged 50-59 years with COVID-19, enrolled during active disease.

The chain employs TRBV29-1 and TRBJ2-3; 10 bases line up with TRBD2. The V segment lost 4 bases and the J segment 8 bases; nucleotides outside the gene matches: 0. The length of the CDR3 is 11 residues. Germline CDR1 and CDR2: SQVTM and ANQGSEA. CDR3 sequence: CSVGLAGTQYF. Here the CDR3 DNA reads TGCAGCGTTGGACTAGCGGGTACGCAGTATTTT.

Only a few counts were recorded for this clone. This chain uses TRBV6-5 with TRBJ1-5, with D uncertain. Per germline, CDR1 MNHEY and CDR2 SVGAGI. The CDR3 runs to 11 residues. The CDR3 bases are TGTGCGGGAGGGCTAAGTCAGCCCCAGCATTTT. This gives the protein CAGGLSQPQHF.

The chain couples TRBV4-1 to TRBJ1-2; weak D call: TRBD1 (5 bases). The CDR3 loop spans 16 amino acids. With 1 base removed from V and 8 bases from J, the gap between germline ends came to 20 bases. Germline CDR1 MGHRA, CDR2 YSYEKL. The CDR3 sequence is CASSQGPSGMSGGYTF. The CDR3 DNA sequence: TGCGCCAGCAGCCAAGGGCCGTCAGGGATGAGTGGCGGCTACACCTTC.

The J gene is TRBJ2-7, the V gene TRBV18, with 9 bases matching TRBD1. The CDR3 spans 14 residues. Germline V lookup: CDR1 KGHSH, CDR2 LQKENI. V lost 4 bases to trimming and J lost 7 bases; unmatched junction nucleotides: 8. The CDR3 DNA sequence: TGTGCCAGCTCACTTCGGACAGGGGAAGGGGAGCAGTACTTC. Protein product: CASSLRTGEGEQYF.

The chain employs TRBV15 and TRBJ2-5; 9 bases fit TRBD2. The CDR3 sequence is 14 residues long. The V gene end was trimmed by 1 base and the J gene end by 6 bases; junction bases not matched to a gene: 3. Germline CDR1 LNHNV, CDR2 YYDKDF (reference sequence). For the CDR3, the DNA is TGTGCCACCAGCAGAGCTAGCGGGATAAAGACCCAGTACTTC. Translation: CATSRASGIKTQYF.

The genes are TRBV3-1 (or the pseudogene TRBV3-2) and TRBJ2-7; 12 bases align to TRBD2. Trimming took 4 bases from V and 0 from J; bases not matched to a gene: 7. This CDR3 comprises 17 residues. Per the germline V gene, CDR1 is LGHDT and CDR2 is YNNKEL (reference sequence). The CDR3 DNA sequence: TGTGCCAGCAGCCGACGTCCGGGACTAGCGGGCTCCTACGAGCAGTACTTC. Amino acids: CASSRRPGLAGSYEQYF.

This clone was seen once. The J gene is TRBJ2-6, the V gene TRBV2, with D hard to call. Trimming removed 5 bases from V and 1 base from J, with 9 bases in between. This CDR3 region has 15 residues. The germline V gene encodes CDR1 SNHLY and CDR2 FYNNEI. CDR3 protein: CASSPTRSGANVLTF. CDR3 nucleotides: TGTGCCAGCAGTCCAACGAGATCTGGGGCCAACGTCCTGACTTTC.

The V call is TRBV6-5, the J call TRBJ1-5; TRBD1 is a possible D gene (6 bases). The ends were cut back, 5 bases at V and 3 bases at J, with 11 bases in the middle. The CDR3 is 14 amino acids. Looked up from germline, CDR1 is MNHEY and CDR2 is SVGAGI. This CDR3 is CASSRDTNNQPQHF. CDR3 in DNA: TGTGCCAGCAGTCGGGACACCAACAATCAGCCCCAGCATTTT.

The V and J genes are TRBV7-8 and TRBJ2-7; D not resolved. The CDR3 sequence is 15 residues long. The germline V and J ends were trimmed by 1 base and 5 bases, with 15 bases remaining between them. In germline, CDR1 is SGHVS, CDR2 FQNEAQ. In nucleotides, the CDR3 is TGTGCCAGCAGCTTAGACCCGACACCCTCGGACGAGCAGTACTTC. Protein product: CASSLDPTPSDEQYF.

This chain connects TRBV1 to TRBJ1-2; the table's TRBD1 call for D was not verified on the DNA. TRBV1 is reported as a pseudogene. The length of the CDR3 is 15 residues. This CDR3 is CTSSQGGTGTFGYTF. The CDR3 DNA follows: TGCACCAGCAGCCAAGGAGGGACAGGGACTTTCGGCTACACCTTC.

J is TRBJ2-5 and V is TRBV19; 9 bases are shared with TRBD2. The CDR3 is 16 residues long. CDR1 is LNHDA and CDR2 is SQIVND in the germline V gene (reference sequence). J gave up 5 bases and V 7 bases, and 14 bases lay outside the gene matches. This chain's CDR3 is CASTLSGLAPLETQYF. The DNA of the CDR3 is TGTGCCAGTACCCTCTCGGGACTAGCCCCCTTGGAGACCCAGTACTTC.

This chain joins TRBV4-1 and TRBJ1-6; TRBD1 aligns across 7 bases. This CDR3 has 14 residues. In germline, CDR1 is MGHRA, CDR2 YSYEKL. V gave up 2 bases and J gave up 6 bases; unmatched junction bases: 1. CDR3 DNA: TGCGCCAGCAGCCAACGGGACAGTAATTCACCCCTCCACTTT. The encoded protein is CASSQRDSNSPLHF.

V gene TRBV15 combines with J gene TRBJ2-7; D unresolved. Germline values: CDR1 LNHNV, CDR2 YYDKDF (reference sequence). CDR3 length: 13 residues. Trimming stripped 1 base from V and 3 bases from J, with 7 bases between. This chain's CDR3 is CATSRVLNYEQYF. CDR3 nucleotides: TGTGCCACCAGCAGAGTTCTTAACTACGAGCAGTACTTC.

This clone counts as medium-sized. This chain joins TRBV6-5 and TRBJ1-6, with D unresolved. Per the germline V gene, CDR1 is MNHEY and CDR2 is SVGAGI. The CDR3 contains 13 residues. Trimming pared 11 bases from V and 1 base from J, leaving 9 bases between. As DNA, the CDR3 is TGTGCCGAGTCGGGTTCCTATAATTCACCCCTCCACTTT. Translating gives CAESGSYNSPLHF.

The J gene is TRBJ1-3, the V gene TRBV6-1; D call uncertain. CDR1 and CDR2 (germline): MNHNS, SASEGT. The CDR3 spans 15 residues. V lost 1 base and J 11 bases, leaving 18 bases between the germline ends. CDR3 amino acids: CASSEEKAGSGSIYF. In DNA, the CDR3 is TGTGCCAGCAGTGAAGAGAAAGCGGGGAGCGGGTCCATATATTTT.

This chain connects TRBV20-1 to TRBJ1-4; D is perhaps TRBD1 (6 bases). The ends were cut back, 7 bases at V and 4 bases at J, with 7 bases in the middle. CDR3 length equals 11 residues. Germline V gives CDR1 DFQATT, CDR2 SNEGSKA (reference sequence). The CDR3 nucleotides are TGCAGTGGAGGGGGTAATGAAAAACTGTTTTTT. It specifies CSGGGNEKLFF.

The CDR3: CATRQGSGYTF. Written as DNA, the CDR3 is TGTGCCACTAGACAAGGGAGTGGCTACACCTTC. The V gene is TRBV27, the J gene TRBJ1-2; D not resolved. The CDR3 is made up of 11 amino acids. The germline V and J ends were trimmed by 10 bases and 7 bases, with 13 bases remaining between them. CDR1 and CDR2 from the germline V gene are MNHEY and SMNVEV (reference sequence).

This chain connects TRBV28 to TRBJ1-6, with 8 bases identical to TRBD1. V lost 6 bases, J lost 9 bases, and 7 bases stayed unmatched. This CDR3 has 14 residues. Germline V gives CDR1 MDHEN, CDR2 SYDVKM. Here the CDR3 DNA reads TGTGCCAGCAGGAGCGGACAGGGAGTTTCACCCCTCCACTTT. Amino acid sequence: CASRSGQGVSPLHF.

This clone occurred once. The chain uses TRBV6-2 or TRBV6-3 and TRBJ1-1; 7 bases line up with TRBD1. This CDR3 spans 15 amino acids. Germline V CDR1 and CDR2: MNHEY, SVGEGT. V shed 5 bases and J 3 bases; nucleotides not matched to a gene: 9. CDR3 sequence: CASSPRQGWDTEAFF. CDR3 bases: TGTGCCAGCAGTCCAAGACAGGGATGGGACACTGAAGCTTTCTTT.

The chain carries TRBV2 and TRBJ2-1, with D possibly TRBD1 on 5 matching bases. The CDR3 extends over 11 amino acids. Trimming pared 3 bases from V and 12 bases from J, leaving 9 bases between. In germline, CDR1 is SNHLY, CDR2 FYNNEI. The CDR3 nucleotides read TGTGCCAGCAGTGACAGGGTAGGGCAGTTCTTC. This codes for CASSDRVGQFF. The whole variable domain, filled in from reference TRBV2 and TRBJ2-1, reads EPEVTQTPSHQVTQMGQEVILRCVPISNHLYFYWYRQILGQKVEFLVSFYNNEISEKSEIFDDQFSVERPDGSNFTLKIRSTKLEDSAMYFCASSDRVGQFFGPGTRLTVL.

This chain links TRBV21-1 with TRBJ2-5; whether TRBD1, the table's D call, matches the DNA was not checked. TRBV21-1 is tagged as a pseudogene. There are 13 residues in the CDR3. For the CDR3, the DNA is TGTGCCACCCCCTTCGACATCCAAGAGACCCAGTACTTC. This encodes CATPFDIQETQYF.

This clone was recorded once. The chain joins TRBV7-9 to TRBJ1-1; D gene unclear. V gave up 5 bases and J gave up 5 bases, with 15 bases separating them. The germline gives CDR1 SEHNR, CDR2 FQNEAQ (reference sequence). The CDR3 is made up of 14 amino acids. The CDR3 protein is CASSQGPSGTEAFF. Written as DNA, the CDR3 is TGTGCCAGCAGCCAAGGTCCCTCGGGGACTGAAGCTTTCTTT.